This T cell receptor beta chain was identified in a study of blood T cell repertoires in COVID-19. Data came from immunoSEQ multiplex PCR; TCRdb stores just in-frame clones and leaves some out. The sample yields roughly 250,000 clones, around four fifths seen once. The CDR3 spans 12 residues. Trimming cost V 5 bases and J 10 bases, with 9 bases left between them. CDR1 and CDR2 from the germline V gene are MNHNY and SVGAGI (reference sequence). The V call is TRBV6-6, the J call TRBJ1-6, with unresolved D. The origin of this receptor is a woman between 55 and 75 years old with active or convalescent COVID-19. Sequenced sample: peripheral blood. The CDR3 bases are TGTGCCAGCAGTACCAGTCAGTCACCCCTCCACTTT. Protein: CASSTSQSPLHF.